The rows below give T cell receptor beta chains drawn from one sample of a study of blood T cells in healthy people across ages. TCRdb re-called the 5' RACE reads through MiXCR, storing one row per CDR3 protein. In the table there are about 1.4 million distinct CDR3 sequences, roughly 64% of which are singletons. Sequenced input: blood. All receptors derive from a young man in good health. Both conserved end residues are part of each CDR3. Each record gives: D gene, J gene, clone size, V gene, CDR3 protein, CDR3 DNA. D genes are given only for firm matches. Only some rows state a clone size, as once, few, many or a class for expanded clones.

NA	TRBJ1-2	NA	TRBV21-1	CASSKELDRSSDGYTF	TGTGCCAGCAGCAAAGAATTAGACAGGTCCTCCGATGGCTACACCTTC
TRBD2	TRBJ2-7	few	TRBV7-9	CASSSGGTFHYEQYF	TGTGCCAGCAGCTCGGGGGGGACATTCCACTACGAGCAGTACTTC
NA	TRBJ1-2	NA	TRBV6-1	CASSEPGHYGYTF	TGTGCCAGCAGTGAACCGGGCCACTATGGCTACACCTTC
TRBD1	TRBJ1-2	NA	TRBV10-3	CAISDFGDSLYGYTF	TGTGCCATCAGTGACTTTGGGGACAGCCTCTATGGCTACACCTTC
NA	TRBJ2-7	many	TRBV5-1	CASSDREAYEQYF	TGCGCCAGCAGCGACAGAGAAGCCTACGAGCAGTACTTC
TRBD1	TRBJ2-7	NA	TRBV4-3	CASSQISTQQGPPYEQYF	TGCGCCAGCAGCCAAATTTCAACCCAACAGGGGCCCCCCTACGAGCAGTACTTC
NA	TRBJ2-2	NA	TRBV2	CASTLWGELFF	TGTGCCAGCACCCTGTGGGGGGAGCTGTTTTTT
NA	TRBJ1-4	NA	TRBV29-1	CSAPDGTTNEKLFF	TGCAGCGCCCCGGACGGAACAACTAATGAAAAACTGTTTTTT
TRBD1	TRBJ2-1	few	TRBV6-1	CASSESTGVSYNEQFF	TGTGCCAGCAGTGAGTCGACAGGGGTGTCCTACAATGAGCAGTTCTTC
TRBD1	TRBJ2-6	once	TRBV7-9	CASSPRDRGVSGTNVLTF	TGTGCCAGCAGCCCCCGGGACAGGGGAGTATCTGGGACCAACGTCCTGACTTTC
NA	TRBJ2-2	NA	TRBV7-8	CASSEGGTGELFF	TGTGCCAGCAGCGAAGGGGGGACCGGGGAGCTGTTTTTT